The next 19 T cell receptor beta chains were all read from a single sample in a study of graft-versus-host responses after intestinal transplantation (dated by TCRdb to about 2021). The protocol used for the library was the immunoSEQ multiplex PCR assay. In TCRdb, the immuneACCESS table is reduced to in-frame sequences with V and J assigned. These tables do not hold every clone; where another copy was compared, an unresolved V gene accounts for under half, and the others remain unexplained. The sample table contains tens of thousands of clones; only one count was recorded for around 92% of them. Jointly, the top ten make up 0.55% to 0.8% of the sample. This specimen consisted of PBMCs, obtained 98 days after intestinal transplantation. All receptors derive from a human patient who received an intestinal transplant, so some T cells may come from the graft donor.

The CDR3 DNA is TGTGCCAGCAGCTACCGTCAGGGTAACACCGGGGAGCTGTTTTTT. Amino acids: CASSYRQGNTGELFF. The chain is built from TRBV6-5 and TRBJ2-2; TRBD1 might be the D (5 bases). Germline V gene sequence: CDR1 MNHEY, CDR2 SVGAGI. V was cut by 6 bases and J by 2 bases, with 13 bases left in between. This CDR3 has 15 residues.

This sequence joins TRBV6-5 and TRBJ2-7; 10 bases map to TRBD2. V shed 6 bases and J 0 bases; nucleotides not matched to a gene: 2. The germline CDR1 and CDR2 sequences are MNHEY and SVGAGI. The CDR3 extends over 14 amino acids. The CDR3 is CASRGTSASYEQYF. The CDR3 coding sequence is TGTGCCAGCAGGGGGACTAGCGCCTCCTACGAGCAGTACTTC.

The gene calls are TRBV19 and TRBJ2-1; 10 bases are a match to TRBD2. This CDR3 spans 19 amino acids. CDR1 is LNHDA, CDR2 SQIVND, per germline (reference sequence). After removal of 0 bases from V and 1 base from J, the junction contained 9 bases not matched to a gene. The CDR3 protein is CASSIDPEPLAGSYNEQFF. CDR3 DNA sequence: TGTGCCAGTAGTATAGACCCCGAACCACTAGCGGGATCCTACAATGAGCAGTTCTTC.

This clone was seen once. The chain couples TRBV2 to TRBJ1-4, with 7 positions matching TRBD1. V lost 7 bases to trimming and J lost 0 bases; unmatched junction nucleotides: 2. Germline V lookup: CDR1 SNHLY, CDR2 FYNNEI. The CDR3 spans 14 residues. The CDR3 protein is CASTGTATNEKLFF. Written as DNA, the CDR3 is TGTGCCAGCACCGGGACAGCAACTAATGAAAAACTGTTTTTT.

The V gene is TRBV14, the J gene TRBJ1-2, with TRBD1 matching over 8 bases. This CDR3 is built from 16 residues. V lost 4 bases to trimming and J lost 5 bases; unmatched junction nucleotides: 12. Germline lookup yields CDR1 SGHDN and CDR2 FVKESK. The CDR3 loop is CASSRNLGQEWYGYTF. DNA of the CDR3: TGTGCCAGCAGCCGGAACCTGGGACAGGAATGGTATGGCTACACCTTC.

The chain links TRBV6-6 to TRBJ1-4; 12 positions match TRBD1. V lost 5 bases and J lost 10; bases outside the gene matches: 8. The CDR3 covers 15 residues. Germline-derived CDR1 and CDR2 are MNHNY and SVGAGI (reference sequence). The CDR3 sequence is CASSAEGQGAGKLFF. DNA of the CDR3: TGTGCCAGCAGTGCCGAGGGACAGGGGGCAGGAAAACTGTTTTTT.

The V gene is TRBV10-2, the J gene TRBJ2-5, with D possibly TRBD2 on 6 matching bases. Per the germline V gene, CDR1 is WSHSY and CDR2 is SAAADI. Trimming took off 8 bases at V and 1 base at J, with 11 bases between the two ends. This CDR3 comprises 13 residues. The CDR3 protein is CASQDYIQETQYF. As DNA, the CDR3 is TGCGCCAGCCAGGACTATATCCAAGAGACCCAGTACTTC.

V usage is TRBV5-1 and J usage is TRBJ2-5, with 12 bases lining up with TRBD2. V was pared by 4 bases and J by 2 bases, with 3 bases of the junction left unmatched. Germline V gene lookup returns CDR1 SGHRS and CDR2 YFSETQ. This CDR3 has 15 residues. In DNA form, the CDR3 reads TGCGCCAGCAGCCTCGGACTAGCGGGGCAAGAGACCCAGTACTTC. Protein sequence: CASSLGLAGQETQYF.

The chain combines TRBV14 with TRBJ2-3; 8 nucleotides align to TRBD1. The CDR3 has 15 amino acids. In germline, CDR1 is SGHDN, CDR2 FVKESK. J was trimmed by 6 bases and V by 1 base; bases with no gene match: 6. CDR3 DNA sequence: TGTGCCAGCAGCCAAGTGCAGGGGGCCGGGGATACGCAGTATTTT. Translating it yields CASSQVQGAGDTQYF.

This clone was recorded once. The chain links TRBV6-5 to TRBJ2-1; 8 bases align to TRBD1. The trim removed 0 bases at V and 8 bases at J, leaving 0 bases unmatched. CDR3 length equals 13 residues. Germline V lookup: CDR1 MNHEY, CDR2 SVGAGI. The CDR3 nucleotides are TGTGCCAGCAGTTACTCGGACAGGGATGAGCAGTTCTTC. Translating it yields CASSYSDRDEQFF.

The rearrangement uses TRBV7-9 and TRBJ2-3; D is unclear. Trimming took 2 bases from V and 2 from J, leaving 8 bases between them. The CDR3 has 14 residues. Germline V lookup: CDR1 SEHNR, CDR2 FQNEAQ (reference sequence). Here the CDR3 DNA reads TGTGCCAGCAGCTTAAGGCAGTACACAGATACGCAGTATTTT. This sequence encodes CASSLRQYTDTQYF.

This chain connects TRBV27 to TRBJ2-5; D possibly corresponds to TRBD2 (5 bases). This CDR3 contains 13 residues. Germline V gene lookup returns CDR1 MNHEY and CDR2 SMNVEV (reference sequence). The V end was cut by 3 bases, the J end by 4 bases, with 9 bases between. The CDR3 sequence: CASSLSGIETQYF. The CDR3 DNA sequence: TGTGCCAGCAGTTTGTCGGGGATAGAGACCCAGTACTTC.

This clone was picked up one time. The chain joins TRBV28 to TRBJ1-5; 9 bases align to TRBD1. Trimming took 3 bases from V and 3 from J; bases not matched to a gene: 3. Germline CDR1 and CDR2: MDHEN and SYDVKM. This CDR3 contains 15 residues. The CDR3 sequence is CASSFTGGLNQPQHF. The CDR3 DNA reads TGTGCCAGCAGTTTTACAGGGGGCCTCAATCAGCCCCAGCATTTT.

The chain recombines TRBV28 with TRBJ1-1; D is possibly TRBD1 (5 bases). The germline V gene has CDR1 MDHEN and CDR2 SYDVKM. CDR3 length equals 12 residues. Trimming took off 5 bases at V and 11 bases at J, with 15 bases between the two ends. In DNA, the CDR3 is TGTGCCAGCAGTCCATCCTGGCGGGGGGCTTTCTTT. As protein: CASSPSWRGAFF.

The CDR3 is CASSQEDPLWGLTGTYEQYF. In DNA form, the CDR3 reads TGTGCCAGCAGCCAAGAAGATCCTCTTTGGGGACTGACCGGCACCTACGAGCAGTACTTC. V usage is TRBV14 and J usage is TRBJ2-7, with D perhaps TRBD2 (6 bases). Germline lookup yields CDR1 SGHDN and CDR2 FVKESK. This CDR3 region has 20 residues. The V and J ends lost 0 bases and 2 bases respectively, with 26 bases between them.

The J gene is TRBJ1-3, the V gene TRBV5-1; D is perhaps TRBD1 (5 bases). V lost 5 bases, J lost 4 bases, and 19 bases lay in between. CDR3 length equals 16 residues. Per the germline V gene, CDR1 is SGHRS and CDR2 is YFSETQ. CDR3 sequence: CASSLDPGAYGNTIYF. The DNA for the CDR3 is TGCGCCAGCAGTTTAGACCCCGGGGCCTACGGAAACACCATATATTTT. Full variable domain (remainder filled in from reference TRBV5-1 and TRBJ1-3): KAGVTQTPRYLIKTRGQQVTLSCSPISGHRSVSWYQQTPGQGLQFLFEYFSETQRNKGNFPGRFSGRQFSNSRSEMNVSTLELGDSALYLCASSLDPGAYGNTIYFGEGSWLTVV.

The V and J genes are TRBV4-1 and TRBJ1-1; TRBD1 aligns across 12 bases. Germline CDR1 and CDR2: MGHRA and YSYEKL. CDR3 size: 15 residues. With 6 bases clipped from V and 1 base from J, the junction kept 3 bases outside the gene matches. The CDR3 loop is CASRGTGGRNTEAFF. In DNA form, the CDR3 reads TGCGCCAGCAGAGGGACAGGGGGCAGGAACACTGAAGCTTTCTTT.

The V gene is TRBV6-5, the J gene TRBJ1-1; 9 nucleotides match TRBD1. Germline V gene sequence: CDR1 MNHEY, CDR2 SVGAGI. V shed 8 bases and J 0 bases; nucleotides not matched to a gene: 7. The CDR3 consists of 15 residues. CDR3 sequence (DNA): TGTGCCAGCTTCCGGGACAGGGATCTGAACACTGAAGCTTTCTTT. Translation: CASFRDRDLNTEAFF.

A single count supports this clone. V and J are TRBV28 and TRBJ2-5, with 12 bases that match TRBD2. CDR1 and CDR2 from the germline V gene are MDHEN and SYDVKM. V dropped 6 bases and J dropped 4; count of bases not matched to a gene: 12. The CDR3 contains 17 residues. The CDR3 bases are TGTGCCAGCAGCTTTACGCCTAGCGGGAGGGCCCGAGAGACCCAGTACTTC. Translation: CASSFTPSGRARETQYF.